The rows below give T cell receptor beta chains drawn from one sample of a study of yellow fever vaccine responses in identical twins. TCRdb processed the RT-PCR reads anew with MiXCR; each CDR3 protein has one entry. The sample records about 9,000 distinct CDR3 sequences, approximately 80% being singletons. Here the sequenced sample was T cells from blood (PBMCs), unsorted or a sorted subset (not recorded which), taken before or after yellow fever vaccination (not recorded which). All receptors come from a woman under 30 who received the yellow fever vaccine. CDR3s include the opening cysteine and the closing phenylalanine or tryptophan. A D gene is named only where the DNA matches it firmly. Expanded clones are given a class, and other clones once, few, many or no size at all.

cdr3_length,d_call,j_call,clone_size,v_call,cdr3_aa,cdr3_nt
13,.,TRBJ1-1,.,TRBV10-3,CANHKIMNTEAFF,TGTGCCAACCACAAGATCATGAACACTGAAGCTTTCTTT
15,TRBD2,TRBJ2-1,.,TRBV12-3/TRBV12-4,CASSPSGGRKNEQFF,TGTGCCAGCAGTCCCAGCGGGGGAAGAAAAAATGAGCAGTTCTTC
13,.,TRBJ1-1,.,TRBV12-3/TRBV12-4,CASSFVGNTEAFF,TGTGCCAGCAGTTTTGTGGGGAACACTGAAGCTTTCTTT
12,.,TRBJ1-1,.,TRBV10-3,CAISERNTEAFF,TGTGCCATCAGTGAAAGGAACACTGAAGCTTTCTTT
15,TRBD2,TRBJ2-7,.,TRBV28,CASRKALAGSYEQYF,TGTGCCAGCAGAAAAGCCCTAGCGGGAAGCTACGAGCAGTACTTC
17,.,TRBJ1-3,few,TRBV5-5,CASSPTGQQISGNTIYF,TGTGCCAGCAGCCCGACCGGACAGCAGATCTCTGGAAACACCATATATTTT
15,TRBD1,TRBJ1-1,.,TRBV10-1,CASSESGDRAIGAFF,TGCGCCAGCAGTGAGTCGGGGGACAGGGCGATTGGAGCTTTCTTT
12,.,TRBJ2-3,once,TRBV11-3,CASSLTTDTQYF,TGTGCCAGCAGCTTAACCACAGATACGCAGTATTTT
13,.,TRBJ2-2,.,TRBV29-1,CSVEREYTGELFF,TGCAGCGTTGAACGGGAGTACACCGGGGAGCTGTTTTTT
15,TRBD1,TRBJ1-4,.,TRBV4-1,CASSRDRGFGEKLFF,TGCGCCAGCAGCCGGGACAGGGGTTTCGGTGAAAAACTGTTTTTT
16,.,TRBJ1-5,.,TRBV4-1,CASSQAGHPSNQPQHF,TGCGCCAGCAGCCAAGCGGGACACCCTAGCAATCAGCCCCAGCATTTT
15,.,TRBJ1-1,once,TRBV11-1,CASSFSGLENTEAFF,TGTGCCAGCAGCTTCTCAGGGCTTGAGAACACTGAAGCTTTCTTT
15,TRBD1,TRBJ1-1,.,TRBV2,CASRARAGGNTEAFF,TGTGCCAGCAGGGCCCGAGCAGGGGGCAACACTGAAGCTTTCTTT
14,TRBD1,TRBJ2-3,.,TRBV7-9,CASSMDRARDTQYF,TGTGCCAGCAGCATGGACAGGGCCCGGGATACGCAGTATTTT
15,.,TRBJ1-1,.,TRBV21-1,CASSKAKWCFTEAFF,TGTGCCAGCAGCAAAGCTAAGTGGTGTTTCACTGAAGCTTTCTTT
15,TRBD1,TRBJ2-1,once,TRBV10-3,CAISQQGSLYNEQFF,TGTGCCATCAGTCAACAGGGGTCCTTATACAATGAGCAGTTCTTC
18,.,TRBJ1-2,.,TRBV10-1,CASNRKGQQRYSNYGYTF,TGCGCCAGCAATAGGAAAGGGCAACAACGCTACTCTAACTATGGCTACACCTTC
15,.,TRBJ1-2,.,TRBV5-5,CASSSPTQQNYGYTF,TGTGCCAGCAGCTCCCCGACACAACAAAACTATGGCTACACCTTC
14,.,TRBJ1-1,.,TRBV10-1,CASSDGERNTEAFF,TGCGCCAGCAGTGATGGTGAGAGGAACACTGAAGCTTTCTTT
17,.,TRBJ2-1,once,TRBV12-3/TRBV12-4,CASRPNMAASSYNEQFF,TGTGCCAGCAGACCAAATATGGCGGCTAGCTCCTACAATGAGCAGTTCTTC
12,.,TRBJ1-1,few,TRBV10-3,CAIRQGNTEAFF,TGTGCCATCAGACAGGGGAACACTGAAGCTTTCTTT
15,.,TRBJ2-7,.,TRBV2,CASSDPPGGSYEQYF,TGTGCCAGCAGTGATCCCCCGGGCGGGTCCTACGAGCAGTACTTC
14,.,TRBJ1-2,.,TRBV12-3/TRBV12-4,CASSRSGTSYGYTF,TGTGCCAGCAGCCGTTCCGGGACAAGTTATGGCTACACCTTC
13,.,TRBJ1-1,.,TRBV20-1,CSARVDKATEAFF,TGCAGTGCTAGAGTAGACAAGGCCACTGAAGCTTTCTTT
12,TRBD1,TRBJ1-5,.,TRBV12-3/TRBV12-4,CASSRDREHQHF,TGTGCCAGCAGCCGGGACAGGGAGCACCAGCATTTT
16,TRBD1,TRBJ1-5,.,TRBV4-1,CASSRLQGAGNQPQHF,TGCGCCAGCAGCCGCCTACAGGGGGCTGGAAATCAGCCCCAGCATTTT
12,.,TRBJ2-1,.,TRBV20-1,CSARSTNNEQFF,TGCAGTGCTAGGAGCACAAACAATGAGCAGTTCTTC
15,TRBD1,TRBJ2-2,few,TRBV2,CASSEPDRAAGELFF,TGTGCCAGCAGTGAACCGGACAGGGCAGCCGGGGAGCTGTTTTTT
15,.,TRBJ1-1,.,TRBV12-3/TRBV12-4,CATPTLRRGNTEAFF,TGTGCCACCCCGACTCTCCGCCGGGGAAACACTGAAGCTTTCTTT
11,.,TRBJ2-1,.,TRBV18,CASSPDNEQFF,TGTGCCAGCTCACCGGACAATGAGCAGTTCTTC
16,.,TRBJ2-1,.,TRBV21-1,CASSRGRGTPRNEQFF,TGTGCCAGCAGCAGAGGGCGGGGGACACCACGCAATGAGCAGTTCTTC
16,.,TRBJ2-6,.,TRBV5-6,CASSLGRFSGANVLTF,TGTGCCAGCAGCTTGGGAAGGTTCTCTGGGGCCAACGTCCTGACTTTC
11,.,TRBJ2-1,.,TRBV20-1,CSATQSNEQFF,TGCAGTGCTACCCAGAGCAATGAGCAGTTCTTC
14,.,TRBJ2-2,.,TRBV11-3,CASSLRVNTGELFF,TGTGCCAGCAGCTTGAGGGTGAACACCGGGGAGCTGTTTTTT
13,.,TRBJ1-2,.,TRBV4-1,CASSHPEVYGYTF,TGCGCCAGCAGCCACCCGGAAGTGTATGGCTACACCTTC
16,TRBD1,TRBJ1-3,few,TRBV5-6,CASSWDSSISGNTIYF,TGTGCCAGCAGCTGGGACAGCTCGATCTCTGGAAACACCATATATTTT
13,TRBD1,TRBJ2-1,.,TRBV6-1,CASSTGDRGEQFF,TGTGCCAGTAGCACGGGGGACAGGGGTGAGCAGTTCTTC
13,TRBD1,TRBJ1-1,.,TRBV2,CASRGQQNTEAFF,TGTGCCAGCAGGGGACAGCAGAACACTGAAGCTTTCTTT
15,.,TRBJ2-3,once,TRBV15,CATSRDTSGADTQYF,TGTGCCACCAGCAGAGATACAAGCGGAGCAGATACGCAGTATTTT
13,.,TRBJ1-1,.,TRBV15,CATSWSTQTEAFF,TGTGCCACCAGCTGGTCTACCCAAACTGAAGCTTTCTTT
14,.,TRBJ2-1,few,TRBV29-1,CSVSEGGRYNEQFF,TGCAGCGTTTCGGAGGGTGGACGCTACAATGAGCAGTTCTTC
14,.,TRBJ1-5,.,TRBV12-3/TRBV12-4,CASSLAGEVQPQHF,TGTGCCAGCAGTTTGGCAGGAGAGGTGCAGCCCCAGCATTTT
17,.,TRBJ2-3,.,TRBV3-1,CASSQERSAPGADTQYF,TGTGCCAGCAGCCAAGAAAGGAGTGCTCCAGGCGCAGATACGCAGTATTTT
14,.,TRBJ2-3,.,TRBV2,CASSESLGHGKQYF,TGTGCCAGCAGTGAATCGTTGGGGCACGGAAAGCAGTATTTT
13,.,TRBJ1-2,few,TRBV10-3,CAISEKGPYGYTF,TGTGCCATCAGTGAGAAGGGGCCCTATGGCTACACCTTC
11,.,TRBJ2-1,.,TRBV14,CASSQTTEQFF,TGTGCCAGCAGCCAAACTACTGAGCAGTTCTTC
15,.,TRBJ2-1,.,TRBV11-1,CASSFSGSAGAEQFF,TGTGCCAGCAGTTTTTCGGGGTCGGCTGGGGCTGAGCAGTTCTTC
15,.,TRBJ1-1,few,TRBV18,CASSPTAEMNTEAFF,TGTGCCAGCTCACCCACAGCCGAGATGAACACTGAAGCTTTCTTT
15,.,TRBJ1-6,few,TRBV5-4,CASSLGDGINSPLHF,TGTGCCAGCAGCTTGGGGGATGGTATAAATTCACCCCTCCACTTT
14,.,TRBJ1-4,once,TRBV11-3,CASSFSTTNEKLFF,TGTGCCAGCAGCTTCAGCACAACTAATGAAAAACTGTTTTTT
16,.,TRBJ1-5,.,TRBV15,CATSRDHLTRHQPQHF,TGTGCCACCAGCAGAGATCATTTGACAAGACATCAGCCCCAGCATTTT